Each of the 25 T cell receptor beta chains below was sequenced from the same sample in a study of control samples from healthy donors and cancer patients. Some clones are missing from TCRdb's copy, which holds only in-frame ones; the method was immunoSEQ multiplex PCR. The sample lists 170,000 or so clones, roughly 91% seen once, with around 1.6% in the top ten. Sequenced: blood. The receptors derive from a man younger than 30 in good health.

This rearrangement joins TRBV4-1 to TRBJ1-6; no firm D call. The CDR3 contains 14 residues. Trimming stripped 4 bases from V and 7 bases from J, with 11 bases between. CDR1 is MGHRA, CDR2 YSYEKL, per germline. CDR3 nucleotides: TGCGCCAGCAGCCGATCAGGCGCCAATTCACCCCTCCACTTT. Translation: CASSRSGANSPLHF.

V is TRBV6-6 and J is TRBJ2-3; D is undetermined. The V gene lost 10 bases and the J gene lost 3 bases, with 5 bases spanning the gap. CDR1 is MNHNY, CDR2 SVGAGI, per germline (reference sequence). The CDR3 contains 10 residues. The CDR3 nucleotides are TGTGCCACCAGGACAGATACGCAGTATTTT. This encodes CATRTDTQYF.

This chain links TRBV6-5 with TRBJ1-3; TRBD1 might be the D (5 bases). Germline values: CDR1 MNHEY, CDR2 SVGAGI. The CDR3 covers 13 residues. The V gene lost 6 bases and the J gene lost 13 bases, with 19 bases spanning the gap. In DNA, the CDR3 is TGTGCCAGCAGCACCAGGGAGGCGAAGGGGATATATTTT. Residues: CASSTREAKGIYF.

The chain carries TRBV3-1 (or the pseudogene TRBV3-2) and TRBJ1-6; D gene ambiguous. The CDR3 covers 16 residues. V lost 0 bases, J lost 0 bases, and 6 bases lay in between. Looked up from germline, CDR1 is LGHDT and CDR2 is YNNKEL (reference sequence). CDR3 region: CASSQEGSSYNSPLHF. The CDR3 DNA reads TGTGCCAGCAGCCAAGAAGGGAGCTCCTATAATTCACCCCTCCACTTT.

Written as DNA, the CDR3 is TGCAGCGTTAGAGGGGGCCCCGCCTACGAGCAGTACTTC. It is translated as CSVRGGPAYEQYF. V is TRBV29-1 and J is TRBJ2-7; 7 nucleotides match TRBD1. CDR1 is SQVTM and CDR2 is ANQGSEA in the germline V gene. The CDR3 extends over 13 amino acids. V was pared by 5 bases and J by 2 bases, with 6 bases of the junction left unmatched.

The chain has TRBV28 and TRBJ1-2; no definite D call. This CDR3 has 11 residues. V was pared by 3 bases and J by 6 bases, with 5 bases between. CDR1 is MDHEN, CDR2 SYDVKM, per germline. The CDR3 region is CASSFRNGYTF. Written as DNA, the CDR3 is TGTGCCAGCAGTTTTCGTAATGGCTACACCTTC.

This clone has just one count. The identical CDR3 is also encoded by other nucleotide sequences in the sample. J is TRBJ1-5 and V is TRBV6-5; 10 nucleotides align to TRBD1. Trimming cost V 4 bases and J 4 bases; bases outside gene matches: 1. Germline V gene lookup returns CDR1 MNHEY and CDR2 SVGAGI. This CDR3 contains 14 residues. CDR3 sequence (DNA): TGTGCCAGCAGTTCGGACAGGGGGAATCAGCCCCAGCATTTT. Protein product: CASSSDRGNQPQHF.

This clone was counted a single time. The chain carries TRBV28 and TRBJ1-2; D remains ambiguous. V dropped 2 bases and J dropped 5 bases, with 9 bases sitting between them. This CDR3 is 13 amino acids long. The germline gives CDR1 MDHEN, CDR2 SYDVKM. CDR3 sequence: CASSLPGEYGYTF. CDR3 nucleotides: TGTGCCAGCAGTTTACCAGGTGAATATGGCTACACCTTC.

Here the CDR3 DNA reads TGTGCCAGTAGTATAGGGCAGGGTGTTCAGCCCCAGCATTTT. It codes for CASSIGQGVQPQHF. The gene calls are TRBV19 and TRBJ1-5, with D possibly being TRBD1 (5 bases). CDR1 and CDR2 from the germline V gene are LNHDA and SQIVND (reference sequence). CDR3 size: 14 residues. Trimming took off 1 base at V and 6 bases at J, with 10 bases between the two ends.

This chain connects TRBV7-8 to TRBJ1-6; D is possibly TRBD1 (6 bases). Per the germline V gene, CDR1 is SGHVS and CDR2 is FQNEAQ. This CDR3 is built from 16 residues. Trimming cost V 0 bases and J 9 bases, with 15 bases left between them. The CDR3 region is CASSLASPGDRSPLHF. The DNA of the CDR3 is TGTGCCAGCAGCTTAGCAAGTCCAGGGGATCGTTCACCCCTCCACTTT.

V and J are TRBV5-1 and TRBJ2-3, with 8 nucleotides matching TRBD2. Germline loops: CDR1 SGHRS, CDR2 YFSETQ. The CDR3 is 15 amino acids. With V trimmed by 3 bases and J by 6 bases, 9 bases remained unmatched. CDR3 amino acids: CASSSRTSFGDTQYF. As DNA, the CDR3 is TGCGCCAGCAGCTCCAGGACTAGCTTTGGCGATACGCAGTATTTT. The full variable domain, with the rest looked up from reference TRBV5-1 and TRBJ2-3, is KAGVTQTPRYLIKTRGQQVTLSCSPISGHRSVSWYQQTPGQGLQFLFEYFSETQRNKGNFPGRFSGRQFSNSRSEMNVSTLELGDSALYLCASSSRTSFGDTQYFGPGTRLTVL.

The J gene is TRBJ1-2, the V gene TRBV6-5, with 8 bases that match TRBD1. Germline CDR1 reads MNHEY; CDR2 reads SVGAGI. V lost 8 bases and J lost 3; bases outside the gene matches: 11. This CDR3 region has 15 residues. The CDR3 is CASLPGRGRDYGYTF. DNA of the CDR3: TGTGCCAGCCTCCCGGGCAGGGGGCGCGACTATGGCTACACCTTC.

V gene TRBV18 combines with J gene TRBJ1-3; D perhaps matches TRBD1 (6 bases). V was shortened by 6 bases and J by 3 bases, with 9 bases between the two germline ends. Germline loops: CDR1 KGHSH, CDR2 LQKENI. This CDR3 is 13 amino acids long. CDR3 nucleotides: TGTGCCAGCTCGTCAGGGGTTGGAAACACCATATATTTT. Encoded protein: CASSSGVGNTIYF.

This sequence joins TRBV4-1 and TRBJ1-2; 8 bases are shared with TRBD1. After removal of 4 bases from V and 2 bases from J, the junction contained 6 bases not matched to a gene. CDR3 length: 15 residues. Looked up from germline, CDR1 is MGHRA and CDR2 is YSYEKL. The CDR3 spells CASSRNRGSNYGYTF. Written as DNA, the CDR3 is TGCGCCAGCAGCCGCAACAGGGGGTCGAACTATGGCTACACCTTC.

The chain combines TRBV9 with TRBJ1-2, with D tentatively TRBD1 (6 bases). This CDR3 has 12 residues. From germline, CDR1 is SGDLS and CDR2 YYNGEE. V lost 7 bases and J lost 8, with 15 bases in between. The CDR3 nucleotides are TGTGCCAGCGGGATCTCCGGGGGCGGCTACACCTTC. It specifies CASGISGGGYTF.

About this clone: One end of the junction does not line up with germline, which may come from a read error. The V gene is TRBV20-1, the J gene TRBJ1-1; the match to TRBD1 covers 7 bases. In germline, CDR1 is DFQATT, CDR2 SNEGSKA (reference sequence). The CDR3 contains 15 residues. The CDR3 bases are TGCAATGCTAGTGACAGGGTGACGATGAACACTGAAGCTTTCTTT. It translates to CNASDRVTMNTEAFF.

The chain carries TRBV4-1 and TRBJ1-5; 10 bases map to TRBD1. CDR3 length: 15 amino acids. Germline V gene data show CDR1 as MGHRA and CDR2 as YSYEKL. V was pared by 2 bases and J by 6 bases, with 4 bases of the junction left unmatched. CDR3 DNA: TGCGCCAGCAGCCAAACGGACAGGGGGTCTCAGCCCCAGCATTTT. It codes for CASSQTDRGSQPQHF.

This chain uses TRBV5-6 with TRBJ2-2; perhaps TRBD2 as D (5 bases). Trimming removed 2 bases at V and 7 bases at J, with 9 bases between. The CDR3 has 13 amino acids. Germline CDR1 reads SGHDT; CDR2 reads YYEEEE. The DNA for the CDR3 is TGTGCCAGCAGCTTAGGAGGAGGCGGGGAGCTGTTTTTT. Its translation is CASSLGGGGELFF.

V is TRBV18 and J is TRBJ2-1; the match to TRBD1 covers 9 bases. The CDR3 consists of 12 residues. V lost 2 bases to trimming and J lost 10 bases; unmatched junction nucleotides: 0. Looked up from germline, CDR1 is KGHSH and CDR2 is LQKENI. The CDR3 loop reads CASSPTGGEQFF. CDR3 bases: TGTGCCAGCTCACCAACAGGGGGCGAGCAGTTCTTC.

The chain couples TRBV20-1 to TRBJ2-1; the match to TRBD1 covers 7 bases. The CDR3 spans 16 residues. V was clipped by 6 bases and J by 0 bases; unmatched bases: 11. The germline V gene encodes CDR1 DFQATT and CDR2 SNEGSKA (reference sequence). As DNA, the CDR3 is TGCAGTGCGAGTAATACCAGGGGGTTCTCCTACAATGAGCAGTTCTTC. Translated, it gives CSASNTRGFSYNEQFF.

This sequence joins TRBV4-1 and TRBJ2-1; weak D call: TRBD2 (6 bases). Trimming removed 1 base from V and 4 bases from J, with 14 bases in between. The CDR3 covers 16 residues. Germline-derived CDR1 and CDR2 are MGHRA and YSYEKL. Written as DNA, the CDR3 is TGCGCCAGCAGCCAAGGGTTCGGCGGACTATACAATGAGCAGTTCTTC. Translating it yields CASSQGFGGLYNEQFF.

The chain links TRBV11-2 to TRBJ2-7; D uncertain. This CDR3 region has 14 residues. The germline V and J ends were trimmed by 3 bases and 0 bases, with 9 bases remaining between them. Germline CDR1 and CDR2: SGHAT and FQNNGV. CDR3 loop: CASSFSEGSYEQYF. The CDR3 DNA follows: TGTGCCAGCAGCTTCAGTGAAGGCTCCTACGAGCAGTACTTC. The full variable domain, completed using reference TRBV11-2 and TRBJ2-7, is EAGVAQSPRYKIIEKRQSVAFWCNPISGHATLYWYQQILGQGPKLLIQFQNNGVVDDSQLPKDRFSAERLKGVDSTLKIQPAKLEDSAVYLCASSFSEGSYEQYFGPGTRLTVT.

The V gene is TRBV6-5, the J gene TRBJ2-7, with 7 positions matching TRBD1. Germline trimming cut 5 bases from V and 2 bases from J; bases unmatched to any gene: 6. This CDR3 is 14 amino acids long. Germline V gives CDR1 MNHEY, CDR2 SVGAGI. Here the CDR3 DNA reads TGTGCCAGCAGTCCACAGGGGATGCCCTACGAGCAGTACTTC. Its protein is CASSPQGMPYEQYF.

The CDR3 nucleotides are TGTGCCATCACCAAGGACGCGACTGGAAACACCATATATTTT. This sequence encodes CAITKDATGNTIYF. This rearrangement joins TRBV10-3 to TRBJ1-3, with D uncertain. The V end was cut by 7 bases, the J end by 2 bases, with 12 bases between. The CDR3 covers 14 residues. CDR1 and CDR2 (germline): ENHRY, SYGVKD.

The gene calls are TRBV18 and TRBJ1-4, with D maybe TRBD1 (5 bases). Trimming left V 2 bases short and J 8 bases short, with 15 bases between. Germline CDR1 KGHSH, CDR2 LQKENI. This CDR3 region has 15 residues. CDR3 loop: CASSPRGRDREKLFF. CDR3 sequence (DNA): TGTGCCAGCTCACCAAGGGGAAGGGATCGGGAAAAACTGTTTTTT.